These T cell receptor beta chains were read from a single sample in a study of blood T cells in healthy people across ages. TCRdb processed the 5' RACE reads anew with MiXCR; each CDR3 protein has one entry. This table holds 1.8 million or so distinct CDR3 sequences, around 40% found once. Sequences were obtained from blood. The receptors come from a human donor in good health. The CDR3 runs from the conserved cysteine through the conserved F or W. The D gene is left open where the match is weak. A clone size is listed for some rows: how often the clone was seen (once, few, many), or a class if it is expanded.

len	v_gene	j_gene	abundance	d_gene	CDR3nt	CDR3aa
16	TRBV7-9	TRBJ2-5	-	TRBD1	TGTGCCAGCAGCTCCATATTACAGGGGGCTTGGGAGACCCAGTACTTC	CASSSILQGAWETQYF
14	TRBV10-3	TRBJ2-7	many	-	TGTGCCATCAGTGAAACAGAATCCCTTTACGAGCAGTACTTC	CAISETESLYEQYF
12	TRBV27	TRBJ1-5	-	-	TGTGCCAGCAGTTTCGGGTTGGGGCCCCAGCATTTT	CASSFGLGPQHF
17	TRBV5-5	TRBJ2-6	few	-	TGTGCCAGCAGCTGGACATCGACAACTTCTGGGGCCAACGTCCTGACTTTC	CASSWTSTTSGANVLTF
18	TRBV11-2	TRBJ2-7	many	-	TGTGCCAGCAGCTTAAGTGGGGGGACACCTACTTATCAGTACGAGCAGTACTTC	CASSLSGGTPTYQYEQYF
14	TRBV29-1	TRBJ2-7	-	-	TGCAGCGCCCTATCCGGGGACGCGTCGGGCGAGCAGTACTTC	CSALSGDASGEQYF
12	TRBV7-2	TRBJ1-2	-	-	TGTGCCAGCGCATGGGGGGAGGAGGGCTACACCTTC	CASAWGEEGYTF
14	TRBV9	TRBJ2-5	-	TRBD2	TGTGCCAGCAGCGCCCTAGGACTAGCGGAGACCCGGTACTTC	CASSALGLAETRYF
16	TRBV7-2	TRBJ2-1	few	-	TGTGCCAGCAGCTCCCGCCGAGGGCCTACGTACAATGAGCAGTTCTTC	CASSSRRGPTYNEQFF
14	TRBV2	TRBJ2-3	few	-	TGTGCCAGCCAGGACAGAACTAGCACAGATACGCAGTATTTT	CASQDRTSTDTQYF
14	TRBV10-3	TRBJ2-7	-	-	TGTGCCATCAGTGAAGGTCCGTCGTCCTACGAGCAGTACTTC	CAISEGPSSYEQYF
15	TRBV18	TRBJ2-6	many	-	TGTGCCAGCTCGAGGGGGTCCTCTGGGGCCAACGTCCTGACTTTC	CASSRGSSGANVLTF
15	TRBV5-1	TRBJ2-7	-	TRBD1	TGCGCCCGCAGCTTGAATTTACAGGGGGCGGGAGAGCAGTACTTC	CARSLNLQGAGEQYF
11	TRBV7-2	TRBJ2-1	-	-	TGTGCCAGCAGCCCCCCCCATGAGCAGTTCTTC	CASSPPHEQFF
19	TRBV4-1	TRBJ2-7	-	TRBD1	TGCGCCAGCAACCAAGTTTCCCCTCGACAGGGGGCGAAAGGATACGAGCAGTACTTC	CASNQVSPRQGAKGYEQYF
14	TRBV10-3	TRBJ2-1	-	-	TGTGCCATCAGGGGACTCGACAGTTACAATGAGCAGTTCTTC	CAIRGLDSYNEQFF
15	TRBV5-1	TRBJ2-5	-	TRBD1	TGCGCCAGCAGCTCTGGGACAGGGCTGGGGAATGAGCAGTACTTC	CASSSGTGLGNEQYF
12	TRBV29-1	TRBJ1-2	many	-	TGCAGCGTTGTTGGGCAGGGCCATGGCTACACCTTC	CSVVGQGHGYTF
13	TRBV5-6	TRBJ1-2	few	-	TGTGCCAGCAGCGTTGATTCCTGGTATGGCTACACCTTC	CASSVDSWYGYTF
13	TRBV7-2	TRBJ1-2	-	-	TGTGCCAGCAGCTCTGCACTTCTTCGGGGCTACACCTTC	CASSSALLRGYTF
16	TRBV4-3	TRBJ1-5	few	TRBD1	TGCGCCAGCAGCCAAGATGTAAGACAGGGGTATCAGCCCCAGCATTTT	CASSQDVRQGYQPQHF
12	TRBV19	TRBJ1-2	-	-	TGTGCCAGTAGTAGACAGACCTATGGCAACACCTTC	CASSRQTYGNTF
15	TRBV6-5	TRBJ1-1	-	-	TGTGCCAGCAGTTACTCTCGGGCAGGGAGCACTGAAGCTTTCTTT	CASSYSRAGSTEAFF
21	TRBV4-1	TRBJ2-3	-	TRBD2	TGCGCCAGCAGCCAGGATAAATGGGGTAGCGGGGGCTTCCGGAGGTCAGATACGCAGTATTTT	CASSQDKWGSGGFRRSDTQYF
17	TRBV9	TRBJ2-3	-	-	TGTGCCAGCAGCGTAGGATACTCGGGGGACAGTAAAGATACGCAGTATTTT	CASSVGYSGDSKDTQYF
16	TRBV7-2	TRBJ2-5	-	TRBD2	TGTGCCAGCAGCTTAGGAGGAGCGGGGGGGTTAGAGACCCAGTACTTC	CASSLGGAGGLETQYF
13	TRBV6-2/TRBV6-3	TRBJ1-1	-	-	TGTGCCAGCAGTTACCTAGACACTTCTGAAGCTTTCTTT	CASSYLDTSEAFF
15	TRBV29-1	TRBJ1-1	-	-	TGCAGCGTTGTACGTTTGGGGGGACCGAACACTGAAGCTTTCTTT	CSVVRLGGPNTEAFF
15	TRBV7-9	TRBJ1-2	few	-	TGTGCCAGCAGCCTCACAGGGAGAGGGACCGATGGCTACACCTTC	CASSLTGRGTDGYTF
16	TRBV5-1	TRBJ1-2	-	TRBD1	TGCGCCAGCAGCGGAGGGACAGGGGTTGAATTGAATGGCTACACCTTC	CASSGGTGVELNGYTF
13	TRBV19	TRBJ1-2	-	-	TGTGCCAGTAGTAATACAGGTGGCTATGGCTACACCTTC	CASSNTGGYGYTF
15	TRBV15	TRBJ2-7	few	TRBD2	TGTGCCACCAGCATAAAGCGGGGGGGCTACTACGAGCAGTACTTC	CATSIKRGGYYEQYF
14	TRBV30	TRBJ1-5	-	TRBD1	TGTGCCTGGAGTGACAGGGGAACCAATCAGCCCCAGCATTTT	CAWSDRGTNQPQHF
13	TRBV29-1	TRBJ2-2	few	-	TGCAGCGTTGCGTTTCGATCGGACGGGGAGCTGTTTTTT	CSVAFRSDGELFF
15	TRBV6-6	TRBJ1-6	few	-	TGTGCCAGCAGTTATGTAGGGGTTGTGGATTCACCCCTCCACTTT	CASSYVGVVDSPLHF
16	TRBV28	TRBJ2-3	once	TRBD1	TGTGCCAGCAGTCCGGGACAGGGGACAGAATTGCTTACGCAGTATTTT	CASSPGQGTELLTQYF
13	TRBV9	TRBJ1-6	-	TRBD1	TGTGCCGGGGGAGAGGGGGCAGATTCACCCCTCCACTTT	CAGGEGADSPLHF
13	TRBV20-1	TRBJ2-7	-	-	TGCAGTACTGAGCGGCAGGGTTCCTACGAGCAGTACTTC	CSTERQGSYEQYF
19	TRBV4-2	TRBJ2-7	-	TRBD1	TGTGCCAGCAGCCACCGGACAGGGGGAATCGGTGAAGGGTCCTACGAGCAGTACTTC	CASSHRTGGIGEGSYEQYF
13	TRBV28	TRBJ2-1	-	-	TGTGCCAACAGTTTGACGGGGGCCAATGAGCAGTTCTTC	CANSLTGANEQFF
17	TRBV4-2	TRBJ1-4	few	-	TGTGCCAGCAGCCAAGAGGCCCTCGGGGGGTTAAGTGAAAAACTGTTTTTT	CASSQEALGGLSEKLFF
12	TRBV5-1	TRBJ1-2	-	-	TGCGCCAGCAGCTGGACGAGGGATGGCTACACCTTC	CASSWTRDGYTF
14	TRBV5-1	TRBJ2-1	-	TRBD2	TGCGCCAGCAGCGCCGGGAGGACCGCGGGTGAGCAGTTCTTC	CASSAGRTAGEQFF
17	TRBV4-2	TRBJ2-2	few	TRBD2	TGTGCCAGCAGCCAAGGCCTACAACTAGCGGGGACCGGGGAGCTGTTTTTT	CASSQGLQLAGTGELFF
14	TRBV12-3/TRBV12-4	TRBJ2-4	-	-	TGTGCCAGCAGCTCACACGACAGTAAAAACATTCAGTACTTC	CASSSHDSKNIQYF
16	TRBV3-1	TRBJ2-1	-	TRBD1	TGTGCCAGCAGCCAAACCGGACAGGGATACTACAATGAGCAGTTCTTC	CASSQTGQGYYNEQFF
15	TRBV5-1	TRBJ2-6	many	-	TGCGCCAGCTACCCTGGGGGAGCCGGGGCCAACGTCCTGACTTTC	CASYPGGAGANVLTF
13	TRBV10-3	TRBJ1-1	-	-	TGTGCCATCAGTGAGTCACCGACGACTGGAGCTTTCTTT	CAISESPTTGAFF
14	TRBV6-5	TRBJ1-2	-	-	TGTGCCAGCAGTTACTCAGGACTAAACTATGGCTACACCTTC	CASSYSGLNYGYTF
16	TRBV5-1	TRBJ1-2	few	TRBD1	TGCGCCAGCAGCTTGGAGGGGGCTGATACTTCTGTAGGCTACACCTTC	CASSLEGADTSVGYTF
14	TRBV6-2/TRBV6-3	TRBJ2-3	-	TRBD2	TGTGCCAGCAGTACGGGAGGTGGCACAGATACGCAGTATTTT	CASSTGGGTDTQYF
16	TRBV29-1	TRBJ1-5	-	TRBD1	TGCAGCGTTGTGGGCGGACTCGACAGGGTGGGCCAGCCCCAGCATTTT	CSVVGGLDRVGQPQHF
14	TRBV4-3	TRBJ1-2	few	-	TGCGCCAGCAGCCAAGACTGGGGGCCTTTTGGCTACACCTTC	CASSQDWGPFGYTF